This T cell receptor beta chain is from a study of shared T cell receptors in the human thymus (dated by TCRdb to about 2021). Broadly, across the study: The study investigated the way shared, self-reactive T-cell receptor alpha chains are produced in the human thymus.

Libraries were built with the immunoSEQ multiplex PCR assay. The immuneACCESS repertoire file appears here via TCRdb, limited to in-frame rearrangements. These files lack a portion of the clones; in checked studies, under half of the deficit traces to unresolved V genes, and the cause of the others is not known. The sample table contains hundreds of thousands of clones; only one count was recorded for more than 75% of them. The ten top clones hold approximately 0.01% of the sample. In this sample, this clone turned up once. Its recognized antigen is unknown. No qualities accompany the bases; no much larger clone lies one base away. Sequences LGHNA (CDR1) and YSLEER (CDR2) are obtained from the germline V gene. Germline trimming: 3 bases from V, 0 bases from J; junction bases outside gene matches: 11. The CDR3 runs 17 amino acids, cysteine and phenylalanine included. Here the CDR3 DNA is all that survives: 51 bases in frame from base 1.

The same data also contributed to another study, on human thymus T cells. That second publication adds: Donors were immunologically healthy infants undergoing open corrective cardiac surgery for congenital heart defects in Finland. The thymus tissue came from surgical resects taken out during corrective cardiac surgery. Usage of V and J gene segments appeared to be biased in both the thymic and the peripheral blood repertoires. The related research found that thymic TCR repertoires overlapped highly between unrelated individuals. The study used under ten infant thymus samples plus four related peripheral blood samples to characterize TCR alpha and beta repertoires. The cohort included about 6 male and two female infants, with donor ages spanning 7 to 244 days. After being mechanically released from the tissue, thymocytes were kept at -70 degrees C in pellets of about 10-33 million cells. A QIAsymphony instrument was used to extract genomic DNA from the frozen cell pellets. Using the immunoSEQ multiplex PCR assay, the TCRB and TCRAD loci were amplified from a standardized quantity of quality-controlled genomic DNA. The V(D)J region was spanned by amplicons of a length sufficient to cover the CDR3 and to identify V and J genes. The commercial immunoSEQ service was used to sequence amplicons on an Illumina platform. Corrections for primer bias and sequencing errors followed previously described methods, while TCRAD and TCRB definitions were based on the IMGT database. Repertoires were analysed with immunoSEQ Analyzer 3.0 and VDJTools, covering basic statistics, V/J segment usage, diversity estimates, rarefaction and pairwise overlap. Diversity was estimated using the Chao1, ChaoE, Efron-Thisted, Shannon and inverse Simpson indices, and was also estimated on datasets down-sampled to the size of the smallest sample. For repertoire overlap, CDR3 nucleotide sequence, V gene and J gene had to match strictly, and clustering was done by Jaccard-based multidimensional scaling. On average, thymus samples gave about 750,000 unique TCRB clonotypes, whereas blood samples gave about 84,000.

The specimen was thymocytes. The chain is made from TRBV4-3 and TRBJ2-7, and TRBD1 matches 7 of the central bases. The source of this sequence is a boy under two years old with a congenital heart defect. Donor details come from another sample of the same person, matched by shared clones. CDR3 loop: CASSQDHGTAISYEQYF. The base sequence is TGCGCCAGCAGCCAGGACCATGGGACAGCCATCTCCTACGAGCAGTACTTC.